Sequencing of this TCR beta chain was carried out in a study of blood T cell repertoires in COVID-19. Germline V CDR1 and CDR2: SGHNT, YYREEE (reference sequence). The V segment lost 4 bases and the J segment 6 bases; nucleotides outside the gene matches: 8. The CDR3 runs 14 residues. Assay used: immunoSEQ multiplex PCR; TCRdb lists only in-frame clones, some missing. This table has 55,000 to 70,000 clones, 80% to 90% appearing once. This TCR derives from a man aged 55 to 70 with acute or convalescent COVID-19. Source material: peripheral blood. The chain carries TRBV5-4 and TRBJ2-7, with 9 positions matching TRBD1. CDR3 in amino acids: CASSPGQGRGEQYF. CDR3 coding DNA: TGTGCCAGCAGCCCGGGACAGGGCAGGGGCGAGCAGTACTTC.